Listed below are T cell receptor beta chains from one sample, sequenced in a study of vaccination effects on CD4 cells after COVID-19. These receptors are not linked to any known antigen. Produced via immunoSEQ multiplex PCR; TCRdb's table is partial and in-frame only. Found here are about 45,000 clones, roughly 74% of them singletons; the top ten hold roughly 8.7%. The sample consisted of CD4+ T cells from PBMCs cultured without peptide, taken before COVID-19 vaccination. All receptors derive from a human donor who had a prior SARS-CoV-2 infection. Each CDR3 is given with its conserved first and last residue. Each record gives: D gene, V gene, clone size, J gene, CDR3 protein, CDR3 DNA. D genes are given only for firm matches. Clone size is not always given. Where it is, it says once, few, many or a class for expanded clones.

D gene: .
V gene: TRBV9
clone size: .
J gene: TRBJ2-5
CDR3 protein: CASSVAPSPGETQYF
CDR3 DNA: TGTGCCAGCAGCGTAGCTCCCTCACCCGGTGAGACCCAGTACTTC

D gene: .
V gene: TRBV10-3
clone size: .
J gene: TRBJ2-1
CDR3 protein: CAIRGRGHSGNEQFF
CDR3 DNA: TGTGCCATCAGGGGAAGGGGCCATAGTGGGAATGAGCAGTTCTTC

D gene: .
V gene: TRBV28
clone size: .
J gene: TRBJ2-3
CDR3 protein: CASSPMGTLLDTQYF
CDR3 DNA: TGTGCCAGCAGTCCTATGGGGACTCTATTGGATACGCAGTATTTT

D gene: TRBD1
V gene: TRBV4-1
clone size: .
J gene: TRBJ2-7
CDR3 protein: CASSQFDRGAYEQYF
CDR3 DNA: TGCGCCAGCAGCCAATTCGACAGGGGAGCCTACGAGCAGTACTTC

D gene: .
V gene: TRBV6-6
clone size: .
J gene: TRBJ2-7
CDR3 protein: CASSYSSEEDEQYF
CDR3 DNA: TGTGCCAGCAGTTACTCGAGTGAGGAGGACGAGCAGTACTTC

D gene: TRBD1
V gene: TRBV10-3
clone size: .
J gene: TRBJ1-4
CDR3 protein: CAISASRGTGTTNEKLFF
CDR3 DNA: TGTGCCATCAGCGCGTCTCGGGGGACAGGGACAACTAATGAAAAACTGTTTTTT

D gene: TRBD2
V gene: TRBV5-6
clone size: .
J gene: TRBJ2-3
CDR3 protein: CASTQLAGDTDTQYF
CDR3 DNA: TGTGCCAGCACCCAACTAGCGGGGGACACAGATACGCAGTATTTT

D gene: .
V gene: TRBV19
clone size: .
J gene: TRBJ1-4
CDR3 protein: CASSIRPAVGEKLFF
CDR3 DNA: TGTGCCAGTAGTATACGCCCGGCCGTTGGGGAAAAACTGTTTTTT

D gene: TRBD2
V gene: TRBV4-1
clone size: few
J gene: TRBJ2-1
CDR3 protein: CASSQGIAGGSNEQFF
CDR3 DNA: TGCGCCAGCAGCCAAGGGATAGCGGGGGGCTCCAATGAGCAGTTCTTC

D gene: .
V gene: TRBV18
clone size: .
J gene: TRBJ1-1
CDR3 protein: CASSPTQGNTEAFF
CDR3 DNA: TGTGCCAGCTCACCTACACAGGGGAACACTGAAGCTTTCTTT

D gene: .
V gene: TRBV27
clone size: once
J gene: TRBJ2-3
CDR3 protein: CASSSTARADTQYF
CDR3 DNA: TGTGCCAGCAGTTCTACAGCTAGGGCAGATACGCAGTATTTT

D gene: .
V gene: TRBV11-3
clone size: .
J gene: TRBJ2-7
CDR3 protein: CASSLLSYEQYF
CDR3 DNA: TGTGCCAGCAGCCTCCTCTCCTACGAGCAGTACTTC

D gene: TRBD2
V gene: TRBV7-2
clone size: few
J gene: TRBJ2-3
CDR3 protein: CASSPSLAGGQDTQYF
CDR3 DNA: TGTGCCAGCAGCCCGTCCCTAGCGGGGGGGCAAGATACGCAGTATTTT

D gene: TRBD1
V gene: TRBV5-8
clone size: few
J gene: TRBJ2-7
CDR3 protein: CASSSGQGPYEQYF
CDR3 DNA: TGTGCCAGCAGCTCTGGACAGGGACCCTACGAGCAGTACTTC

D gene: .
V gene: TRBV6-5
clone size: .
J gene: TRBJ2-3
CDR3 protein: CASRGTGIRTDTQYF
CDR3 DNA: TGTGCCAGCAGAGGAACAGGGATTAGGACAGATACGCAGTATTTT

D gene: .
V gene: TRBV18
clone size: .
J gene: TRBJ1-6
CDR3 protein: CASSPFAGTADLALHF
CDR3 DNA: TGTGCCAGCTCACCATTCGCCGGGACCGCTGATCTTGCCCTCCACTTT

D gene: .
V gene: TRBV19
clone size: few
J gene: TRBJ2-5
CDR3 protein: CASSGTGPGVYGQYF
CDR3 DNA: TGTGCCAGTAGTGGAACGGGACCCGGGGTGTACGGCCAGTACTTC

D gene: TRBD1
V gene: TRBV29-1
clone size: once
J gene: TRBJ2-1
CDR3 protein: CSVTGTGIIPYEQFF
CDR3 DNA: TGCAGCGTTACCGGGACAGGGATTATCCCGTATGAGCAGTTCTTC

D gene: .
V gene: TRBV2
clone size: medium-sized
J gene: TRBJ2-1
CDR3 protein: CAAAGSPNNEQFF
CDR3 DNA: TGTGCGGCTGCAGGGTCCCCTAACAATGAGCAGTTCTTC

D gene: .
V gene: TRBV7-9
clone size: .
J gene: TRBJ2-2
CDR3 protein: CASSLGGLVAGELFF
CDR3 DNA: TGTGCCAGCAGCTTAGGGGGACTCGTGGCCGGGGAGCTGTTTTTT

D gene: .
V gene: TRBV30
clone size: .
J gene: TRBJ2-7
CDR3 protein: CAWSRTYEQYF
CDR3 DNA: TGTGCCTGGAGTAGGACTTACGAGCAGTACTTC

D gene: .
V gene: TRBV3-1/TRBV3-2
clone size: .
J gene: TRBJ2-1
CDR3 protein: CASSQMVKGSLDEQFF
CDR3 DNA: TGTGCCAGCAGCCAAATGGTAAAGGGCTCCTTGGATGAGCAGTTCTTC

D gene: .
V gene: TRBV2
clone size: .
J gene: TRBJ1-6
CDR3 protein: CASSVQGPNSPLHF
CDR3 DNA: TGTGCCAGCAGTGTCCAGGGTCCCAATTCACCCCTCCACTTT

D gene: TRBD1
V gene: TRBV5-1
clone size: .
J gene: TRBJ1-4
CDR3 protein: CASSLVEGAANEKLFF
CDR3 DNA: TGCGCCAGCAGCTTAGTTGAGGGGGCGGCTAATGAAAAACTGTTTTTT